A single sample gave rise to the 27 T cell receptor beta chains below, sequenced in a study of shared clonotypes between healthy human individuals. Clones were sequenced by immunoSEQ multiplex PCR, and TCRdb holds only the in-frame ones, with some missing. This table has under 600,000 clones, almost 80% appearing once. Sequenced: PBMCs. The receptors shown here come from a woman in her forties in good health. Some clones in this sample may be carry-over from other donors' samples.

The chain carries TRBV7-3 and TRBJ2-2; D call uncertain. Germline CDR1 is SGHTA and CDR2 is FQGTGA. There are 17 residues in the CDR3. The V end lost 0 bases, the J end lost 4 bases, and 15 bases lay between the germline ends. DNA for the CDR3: TGTGCCAGCAGCTTAACACCAGCTGGGATTCCCACCGGGGAGCTGTTTTTT. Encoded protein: CASSLTPAGIPTGELFF.

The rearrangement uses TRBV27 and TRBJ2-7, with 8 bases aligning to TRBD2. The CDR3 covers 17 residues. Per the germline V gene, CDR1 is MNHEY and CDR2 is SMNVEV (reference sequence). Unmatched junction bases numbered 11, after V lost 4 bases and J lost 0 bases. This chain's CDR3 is CASSSKRGGGRSYEQYF. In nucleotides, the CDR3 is TGTGCCAGCAGTTCAAAACGGGGCGGGGGGCGCTCCTACGAGCAGTACTTC.

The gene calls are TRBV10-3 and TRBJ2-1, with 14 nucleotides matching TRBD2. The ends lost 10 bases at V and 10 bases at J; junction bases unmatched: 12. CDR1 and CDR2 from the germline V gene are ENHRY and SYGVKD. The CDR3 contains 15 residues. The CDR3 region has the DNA TGTGCCACAAAGAGCCCGACTAGCGGGAGGGGCGAGCAGTTCTTC. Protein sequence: CATKSPTSGRGEQFF.

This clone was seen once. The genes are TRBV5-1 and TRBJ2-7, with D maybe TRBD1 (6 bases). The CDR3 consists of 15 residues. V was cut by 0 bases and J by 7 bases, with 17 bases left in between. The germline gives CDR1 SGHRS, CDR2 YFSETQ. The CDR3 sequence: CASSLVSVAGEEQYF. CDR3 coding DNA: TGCGCCAGCAGCTTGGTTTCTGTGGCAGGGGAGGAGCAGTACTTC.

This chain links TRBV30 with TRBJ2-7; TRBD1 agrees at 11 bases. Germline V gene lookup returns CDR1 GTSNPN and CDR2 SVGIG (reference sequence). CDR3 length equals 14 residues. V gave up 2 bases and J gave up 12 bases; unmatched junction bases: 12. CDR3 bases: TGTGCCTGGAGTCCAGGGGGACAGGGGGGTTTGGGGTACTTC. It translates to CAWSPGGQGGLGYF. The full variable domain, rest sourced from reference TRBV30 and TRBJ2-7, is SQTIHQWPATLVQPVGSPLSLECTVEGTSNPNLYWYRQAAGRGLQLLFYSVGIGQISSEVPQNLSASRPQDRQFILSSKKLLLSDSGFYLCAWSPGGQGGLGYFGPGTRLTVT.

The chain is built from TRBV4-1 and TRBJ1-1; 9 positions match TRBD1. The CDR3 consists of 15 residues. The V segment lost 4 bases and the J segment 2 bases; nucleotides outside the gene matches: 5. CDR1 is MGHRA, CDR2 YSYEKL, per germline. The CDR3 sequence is CASSPWDRANTEAFF. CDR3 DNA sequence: TGCGCCAGCAGCCCCTGGGACAGGGCCAACACTGAAGCTTTCTTT.

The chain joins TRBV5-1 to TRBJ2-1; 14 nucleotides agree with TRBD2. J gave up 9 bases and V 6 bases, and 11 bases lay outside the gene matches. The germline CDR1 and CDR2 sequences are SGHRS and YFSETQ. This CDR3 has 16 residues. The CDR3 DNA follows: TGCGCCAGCAAGATCACGGGACTAGCGGGAGTTGGTGAGCAGTTCTTC. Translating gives CASKITGLAGVGEQFF.

The CDR3 here is CASSILRDGGETQYF. CDR3 bases: TGTGCCAGTAGTATTTTGCGGGACGGGGGAGAGACCCAGTACTTC. The V gene is TRBV19, the J gene TRBJ2-5, with D possibly being TRBD2 (6 bases). CDR3 length: 15 residues. The V and J ends lost 3 bases and 4 bases respectively, with 15 bases between them. The germline V gene has CDR1 LNHDA and CDR2 SQIVND (reference sequence).

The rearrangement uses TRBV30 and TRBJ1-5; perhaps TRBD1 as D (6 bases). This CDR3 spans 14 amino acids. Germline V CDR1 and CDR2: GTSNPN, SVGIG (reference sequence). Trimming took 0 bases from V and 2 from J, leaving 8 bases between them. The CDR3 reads CAWSVRQGNQPQHF. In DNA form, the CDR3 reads TGTGCCTGGAGTGTACGACAGGGCAATCAGCCCCAGCATTTT.

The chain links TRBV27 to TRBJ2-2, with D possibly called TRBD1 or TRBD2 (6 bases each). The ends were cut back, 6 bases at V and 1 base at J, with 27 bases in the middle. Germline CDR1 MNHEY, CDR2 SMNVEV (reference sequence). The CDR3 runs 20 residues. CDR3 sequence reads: CASRPGRGLAGHRNTGELFF. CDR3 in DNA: TGTGCCAGCAGGCCCGGACGCGGGTTGGCGGGACATCGGAACACCGGGGAGCTGTTTTTT.

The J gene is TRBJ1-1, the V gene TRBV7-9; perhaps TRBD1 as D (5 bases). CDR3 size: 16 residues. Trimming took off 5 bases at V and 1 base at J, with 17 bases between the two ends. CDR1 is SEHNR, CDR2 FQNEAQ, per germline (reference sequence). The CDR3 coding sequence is TGTGCCAGCAGCCCCCGCTTAAAAGGGACGAACACTGAAGCTTTCTTT. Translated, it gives CASSPRLKGTNTEAFF.

CDR3: CASSESGYEQYF. For the CDR3, the DNA is TGTGCCAGTAGTGAATCAGGCTACGAGCAGTACTTC. The chain employs TRBV19 and TRBJ2-7; D unresolved. V dropped 5 bases and J dropped 3 bases, with 8 bases sitting between them. Germline V gene sequence: CDR1 LNHDA, CDR2 SQIVND (reference sequence). The CDR3 loop spans 12 amino acids.

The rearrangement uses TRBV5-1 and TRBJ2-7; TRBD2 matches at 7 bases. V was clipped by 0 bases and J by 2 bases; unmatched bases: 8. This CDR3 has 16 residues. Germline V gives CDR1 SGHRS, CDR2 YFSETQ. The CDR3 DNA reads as TGCGCCAGCAGCTTGGCCGGTCCTAGCGGAACCTACGAGCAGTACTTC. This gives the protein CASSLAGPSGTYEQYF.

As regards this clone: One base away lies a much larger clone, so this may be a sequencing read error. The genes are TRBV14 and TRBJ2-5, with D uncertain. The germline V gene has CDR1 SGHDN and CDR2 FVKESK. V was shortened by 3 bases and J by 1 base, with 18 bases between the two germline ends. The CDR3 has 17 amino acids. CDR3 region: CASSQGRRGPTQETQYF. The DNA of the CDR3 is TGTGCCAGCAGCCAGGGAAGGAGAGGCCCGACCCAAGAGACCCAGTACTTC.

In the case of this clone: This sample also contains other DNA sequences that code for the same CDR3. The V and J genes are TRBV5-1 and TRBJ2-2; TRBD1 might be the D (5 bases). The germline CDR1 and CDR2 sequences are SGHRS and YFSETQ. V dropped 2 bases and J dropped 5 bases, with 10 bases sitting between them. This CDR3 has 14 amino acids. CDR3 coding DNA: TGCGCCAGCAGCTTAATCGCAGGGACCGGGGAGCTGTTTTTT. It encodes CASSLIAGTGELFF.

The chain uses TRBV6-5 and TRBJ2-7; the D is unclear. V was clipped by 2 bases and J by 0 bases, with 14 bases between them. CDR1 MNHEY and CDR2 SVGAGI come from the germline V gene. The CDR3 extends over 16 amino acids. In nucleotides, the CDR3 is TGTGCCAGCAGTTACAAACGGTCGCTGAGCTCCTACGAGCAGTACTTC. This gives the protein CASSYKRSLSSYEQYF.

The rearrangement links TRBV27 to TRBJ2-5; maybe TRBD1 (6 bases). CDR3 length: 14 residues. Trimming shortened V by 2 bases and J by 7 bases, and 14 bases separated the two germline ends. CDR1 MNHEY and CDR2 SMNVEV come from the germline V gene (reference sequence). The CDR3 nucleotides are TGTGCCAGCAGTTTAGCCCAAGGGGGATGGACCCAGTACTTC. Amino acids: CASSLAQGGWTQYF.

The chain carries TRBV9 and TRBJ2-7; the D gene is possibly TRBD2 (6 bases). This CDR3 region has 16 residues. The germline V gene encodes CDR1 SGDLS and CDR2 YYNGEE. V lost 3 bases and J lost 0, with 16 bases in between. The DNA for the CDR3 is TGTGCCAGCAGCGAGACCGGGGGACCCTTCTCCTACGAGCAGTACTTC. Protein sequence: CASSETGGPFSYEQYF. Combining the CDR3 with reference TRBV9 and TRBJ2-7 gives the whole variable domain DSGVTQTPKHLITATGQRVTLRCSPRSGDLSVYWYQQSLDQGLQFLIQYYNGEERAKGNILERFSAQQFPDLHSELNLSSLELGDSALYFCASSETGGPFSYEQYFGPGTRLTVT.

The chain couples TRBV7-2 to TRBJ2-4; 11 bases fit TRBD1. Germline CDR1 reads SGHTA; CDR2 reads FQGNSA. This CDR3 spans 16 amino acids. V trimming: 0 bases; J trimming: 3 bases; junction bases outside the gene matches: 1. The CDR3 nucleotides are TGTGCCAGCAGCTTAGCGGGGACAGGGGGCAAAAACATTCAGTACTTC. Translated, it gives CASSLAGTGGKNIQYF.

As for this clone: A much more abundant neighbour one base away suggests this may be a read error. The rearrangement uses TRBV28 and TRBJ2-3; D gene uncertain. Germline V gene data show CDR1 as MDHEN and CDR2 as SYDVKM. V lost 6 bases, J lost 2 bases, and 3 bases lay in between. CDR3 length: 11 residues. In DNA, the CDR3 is TGTGCCAGCAGCACCACAGATACGCAGTATTTT. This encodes CASSTTDTQYF. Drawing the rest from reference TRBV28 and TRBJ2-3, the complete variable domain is DVKVTQSSRYLVKRTGEKVFLECVQDMDHENMFWYRQDPGLGLRLIYFSYDVKMKEKGDIPEGYSVSREKKERFSLILESASTNQTSMYLCASSTTDTQYFGPGTRLTVL.

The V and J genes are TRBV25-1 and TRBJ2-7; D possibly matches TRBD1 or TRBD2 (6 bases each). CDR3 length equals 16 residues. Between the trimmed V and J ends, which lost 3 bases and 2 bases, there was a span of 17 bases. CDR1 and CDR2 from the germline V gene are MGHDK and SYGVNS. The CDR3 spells CASSDVGGHPTYEQYF. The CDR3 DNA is TGTGCCAGCAGTGATGTGGGGGGACACCCGACCTACGAGCAGTACTTC.

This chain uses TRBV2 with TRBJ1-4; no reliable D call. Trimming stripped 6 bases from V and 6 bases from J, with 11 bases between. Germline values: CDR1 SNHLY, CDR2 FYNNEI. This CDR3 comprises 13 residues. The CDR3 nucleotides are TGTGCCAGCAGGAATGACGAGTATGAAAAACTGTTTTTT. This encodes CASRNDEYEKLFF.

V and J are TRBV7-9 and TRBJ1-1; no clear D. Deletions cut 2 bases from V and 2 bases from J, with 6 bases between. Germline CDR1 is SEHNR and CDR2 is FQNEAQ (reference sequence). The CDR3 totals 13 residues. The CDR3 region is CASSLIGNTEAFF. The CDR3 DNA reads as TGTGCCAGCAGCTTAATAGGCAACACTGAAGCTTTCTTT.

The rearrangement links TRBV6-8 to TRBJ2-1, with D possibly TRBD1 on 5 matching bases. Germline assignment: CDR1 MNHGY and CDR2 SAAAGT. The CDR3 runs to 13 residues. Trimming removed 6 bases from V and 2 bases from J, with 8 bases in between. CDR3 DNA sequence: TGTGCCAGCAGGTTAGGGGCCTACAATGAGCAGTTCTTC. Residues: CASRLGAYNEQFF.

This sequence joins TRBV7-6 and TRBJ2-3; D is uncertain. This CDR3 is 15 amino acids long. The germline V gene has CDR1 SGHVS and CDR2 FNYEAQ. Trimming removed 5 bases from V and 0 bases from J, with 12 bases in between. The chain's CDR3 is CASSRFESSTDTQYF. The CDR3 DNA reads TGTGCCAGCAGCCGTTTTGAGTCTAGCACAGATACGCAGTATTTT. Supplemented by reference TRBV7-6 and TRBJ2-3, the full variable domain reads GAGVSQSPRYKVTKRGQDVALRCDPISGHVSLYWYRQALGQGPEFLTYFNYEAQQDKSGLPNDRFSAERPEGSISTLTIQRTEQRDSAMYRCASSRFESSTDTQYFGPGTRLTVL.

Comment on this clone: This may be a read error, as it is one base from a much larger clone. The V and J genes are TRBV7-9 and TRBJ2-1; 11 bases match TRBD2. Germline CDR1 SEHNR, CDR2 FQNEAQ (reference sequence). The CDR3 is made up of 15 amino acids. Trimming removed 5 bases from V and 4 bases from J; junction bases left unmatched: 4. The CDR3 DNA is TGTGCCAGCAGCCCCGGGACTAGCGGATACAATGAGCAGTTCTTC. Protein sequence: CASSPGTSGYNEQFF.

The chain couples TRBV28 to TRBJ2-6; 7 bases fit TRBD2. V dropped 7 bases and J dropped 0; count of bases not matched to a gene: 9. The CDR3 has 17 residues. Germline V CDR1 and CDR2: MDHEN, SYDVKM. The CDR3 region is CASKRDYRSSGANVLTF. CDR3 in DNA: TGTGCCAGCAAACGGGACTACAGAAGCTCTGGGGCCAACGTCCTGACTTTC.